This T cell receptor beta chain is from a study of blood T cell repertoires in COVID-19. This table comes from immunoSEQ multiplex PCR, and its TCRdb copy is limited to in-frame clones, with some not included. The sample includes 60,000 to 70,000 clones, about 86% of them seen just once. The ends were cut back, 5 bases at V and 2 bases at J, with 9 bases in the middle. CDR1 is SEHNR, CDR2 FQNEAQ, per germline (reference sequence). The CDR3 is 14 residues long. The chain is built from TRBV7-9 and TRBJ2-2; D is uncertain. The receptor's source is a woman aged 55 to 70 with acute or convalescent COVID-19. Sequencing used peripheral blood. The CDR3 spells CASSPRANTGELFF. In nucleotides, the CDR3 is TGTGCCAGCAGCCCCCGCGCCAACACCGGGGAGCTGTTTTTT. Full variable domain (outside the CDR3, taken from reference TRBV7-9 and TRBJ2-2): DTGVSQNPRHKITKRGQNVTFRCDPISEHNRLYWYRQTLGQGPEFLTYFQNEAQLEKSRLLSDRFSAERPKGSFSTLEIQRTEQGDSAMYLCASSPRANTGELFFGEGSRLTVL.